The rows below give T cell receptor beta chains drawn from one sample of a study of blood T cell repertoires in COVID-19. Sequencing used immunoSEQ multiplex PCR; TCRdb keeps in-frame clones, though not all of them. The sample includes under 300,000 clones, about 87% of them seen just once. The specimen was peripheral blood. All receptors come from a woman aged 70 to 79 with active or convalescent COVID-19. Each CDR3 is given with its conserved first and last residue. Each record gives: clone size, J gene, V gene, D gene, CDR3 protein, CDR3 DNA. A D gene is named only where the DNA matches it firmly. For some rows the clone size is stated as once, few or many, or as a class when expanded; others skip it.

.,TRBJ2-5,TRBV19,TRBD1,CASSTYLPGTGFQETQYF,TGTGCCAGTAGTACCTATCTACCGGGGACAGGTTTTCAAGAGACCCAGTACTTC
once,TRBJ2-2,TRBV4-3,.,CASSQVARTGELFF,TGCGCCAGCAGCCAAGTAGCGCGCACCGGGGAGCTGTTTTTT
.,TRBJ2-7,TRBV3-1/TRBV3-2,.,CASSLVGGYEQYF,TGTGCCAGCAGCCTGGTCGGGGGCTACGAGCAGTACTTC
.,TRBJ2-2,TRBV24-1,.,CATSPGGRNTGELFF,TGTGCCACCAGCCCTGGGGGCAGAAACACCGGGGAGCTGTTTTTT
.,TRBJ2-2,TRBV19,.,CATAGITGELFF,TGTGCCACGGCGGGAATTACCGGGGAGCTGTTTTTT
.,TRBJ2-3,TRBV6-1,.,CASSEGRGDTQYF,TGTGCCAGCAGTGAAGGCCGGGGAGATACGCAGTATTTT
.,TRBJ1-1,TRBV7-2,.,CASSHLGVGAEAFF,TGTGCCAGCAGCCACCTGGGAGTAGGAGCAGAAGCTTTCTTT
.,TRBJ2-1,TRBV6-1,.,CASSEEDSSSYNEQFF,TGTGCCAGCAGTGAGGAAGACAGTAGCTCCTACAATGAGCAGTTCTTC
few,TRBJ1-2,TRBV19,TRBD1,CASSGRSRTGDYGYTF,TGTGCCAGTAGTGGCCGAAGTCGGACAGGGGACTATGGCTACACCTTC
.,TRBJ2-5,TRBV9,TRBD2,CASSVRTSGGAYQETQYF,TGTGCCAGCAGCGTTCGGACTAGCGGGGGGGCTTACCAAGAGACCCAGTACTTC
.,TRBJ1-2,TRBV27,TRBD1,CASSPLEEGARGYTF,TGTGCCAGCAGTCCTCTTGAGGAGGGGGCGCGGGGCTACACCTTC
few,TRBJ1-3,TRBV6-2/TRBV6-3,.,CASSFERNTIYF,TGTGCCAGCAGTTTTGAGAGAAACACCATATATTTT
once,TRBJ1-1,TRBV4-1,.,CASSPPGRNTEAFF,TGCGCCAGCAGCCCCCCCGGGAGAAACACTGAAGCTTTCTTT
.,TRBJ2-1,TRBV10-3,TRBD2,CAISGLANRDEQFF,TGTGCCATCAGCGGACTAGCGAATCGCGATGAGCAGTTCTTC
.,TRBJ1-3,TRBV6-4,.,CASSPTGSSGNTIYF,TGTGCCAGCAGTCCTACAGGAAGCTCTGGAAACACCATATATTTT
.,TRBJ2-3,TRBV5-1,.,CASSLRGGEANTDTQYF,TGCGCCAGCAGCTTGAGGGGGGGCGAGGCAAACACAGATACGCAGTATTTT
once,TRBJ2-2,TRBV6-1,TRBD1,CASSEQGAYTGELFF,TGTGCCAGCAGTGAGCAGGGGGCATACACCGGGGAGCTGTTTTTT
.,TRBJ2-1,TRBV6-1,.,CASSAPGVRIPYNEQFF,TGTGCCAGCAGTGCCCCGGGGGTTCGGATCCCTTACAATGAGCAGTTCTTC
.,TRBJ1-2,TRBV19,TRBD1,CASSYRGVGSEGYTF,TGTGCCAGTAGTTACAGGGGAGTGGGGTCGGAAGGCTACACCTTC
.,TRBJ2-5,TRBV20-1,.,CSLDKAETQYF,TGCAGTCTTGACAAGGCAGAGACCCAGTACTTC
.,TRBJ2-3,TRBV5-1,TRBD1,CASSLVQGESDTQYF,TGCGCCAGCAGCTTGGTTCAGGGGGAGTCAGATACGCAGTATTTT